This TCR beta chain was sequenced in a study of control samples from healthy donors and cancer patients. The data were produced by immunoSEQ multiplex PCR, yet TCRdb's version contains in-frame clones alone and is incomplete. The repertoire consists of about 150,000 clones, with over 85% occurring once and the leading ten covering over 2%. CDR3 size: 15 residues. Trimming took 5 bases from V and 5 from J; bases not matched to a gene: 9. Germline V CDR1 and CDR2: SGHDN, FVKESK. The chain uses TRBV14 and TRBJ2-7; TRBD1 matches at 10 bases. This TCR was recovered from a man in his fifties or sixties in good health. Material: blood. CDR3 sequence (DNA): TGTGCCAGCAGCACCCGGACAGGGGGAAGTGACGAGCAGTACTTC. This encodes CASSTRTGGSDEQYF.